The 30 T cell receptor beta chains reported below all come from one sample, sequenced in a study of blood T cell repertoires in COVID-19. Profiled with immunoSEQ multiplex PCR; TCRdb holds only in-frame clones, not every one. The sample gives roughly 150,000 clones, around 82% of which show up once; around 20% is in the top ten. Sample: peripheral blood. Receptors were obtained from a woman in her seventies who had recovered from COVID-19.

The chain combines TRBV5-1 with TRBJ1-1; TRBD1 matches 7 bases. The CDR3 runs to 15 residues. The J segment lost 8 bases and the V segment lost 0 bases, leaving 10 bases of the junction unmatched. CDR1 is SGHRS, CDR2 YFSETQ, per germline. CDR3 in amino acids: CASSLGDSLVSEAFF. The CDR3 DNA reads TGCGCCAGCAGCTTGGGGGACAGCTTAGTGAGCGAAGCTTTCTTT.

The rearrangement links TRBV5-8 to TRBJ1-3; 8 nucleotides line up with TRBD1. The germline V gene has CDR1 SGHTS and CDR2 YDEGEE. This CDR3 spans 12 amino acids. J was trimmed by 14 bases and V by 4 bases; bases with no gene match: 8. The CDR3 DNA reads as TGTGCCAGCAGCCCCAGGACAGGGACGGTATATTTT. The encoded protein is CASSPRTGTVYF.

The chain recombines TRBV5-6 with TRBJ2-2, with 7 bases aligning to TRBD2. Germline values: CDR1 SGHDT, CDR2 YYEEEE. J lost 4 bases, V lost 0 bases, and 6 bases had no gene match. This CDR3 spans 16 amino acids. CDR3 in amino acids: CASSLDLADPTGELFF. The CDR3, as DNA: TGTGCCAGCAGCTTGGATCTAGCGGATCCCACCGGGGAGCTGTTTTTT.

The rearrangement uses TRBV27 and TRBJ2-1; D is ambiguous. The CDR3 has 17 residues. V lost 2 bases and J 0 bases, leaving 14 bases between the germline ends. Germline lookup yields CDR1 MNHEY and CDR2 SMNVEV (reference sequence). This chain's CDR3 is CASSLMFFGPSYNEQFF. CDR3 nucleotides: TGTGCCAGCAGTTTAATGTTCTTTGGGCCCTCCTACAATGAGCAGTTCTTC.

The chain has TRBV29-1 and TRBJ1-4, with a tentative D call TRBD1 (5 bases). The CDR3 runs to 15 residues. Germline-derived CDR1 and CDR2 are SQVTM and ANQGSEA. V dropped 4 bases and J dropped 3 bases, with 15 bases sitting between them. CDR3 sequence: CSVGIGGEANEKLFF. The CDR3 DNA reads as TGCAGCGTTGGGATTGGGGGGGAGGCTAATGAAAAACTGTTTTTT.

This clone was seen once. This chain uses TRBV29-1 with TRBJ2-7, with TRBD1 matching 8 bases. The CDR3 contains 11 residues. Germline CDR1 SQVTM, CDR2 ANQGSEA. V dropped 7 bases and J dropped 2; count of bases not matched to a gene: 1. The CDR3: CSGTGTYEQYF. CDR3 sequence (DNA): TGCAGCGGGACAGGGACCTACGAGCAGTACTTC.

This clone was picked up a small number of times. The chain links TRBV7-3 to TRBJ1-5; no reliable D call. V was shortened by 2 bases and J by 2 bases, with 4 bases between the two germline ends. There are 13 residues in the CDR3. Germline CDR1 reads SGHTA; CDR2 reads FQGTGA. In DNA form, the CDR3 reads TGTGCCAGCAGCTTACAGGGCAATCAGCCCCAGCATTTT. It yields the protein CASSLQGNQPQHF.

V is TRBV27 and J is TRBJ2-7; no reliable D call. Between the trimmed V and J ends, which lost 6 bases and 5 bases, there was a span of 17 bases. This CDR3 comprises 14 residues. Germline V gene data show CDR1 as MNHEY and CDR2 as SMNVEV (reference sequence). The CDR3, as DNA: TGTGCCAGCAGCTCCCGGAAAACTAATGACGAGCAGTACTTC. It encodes CASSSRKTNDEQYF.

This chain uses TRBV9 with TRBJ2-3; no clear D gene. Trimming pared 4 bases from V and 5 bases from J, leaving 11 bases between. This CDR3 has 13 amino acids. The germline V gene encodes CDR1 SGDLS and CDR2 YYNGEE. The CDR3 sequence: CASSLQRRDTQYF. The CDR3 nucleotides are TGTGCCAGCAGCCTTCAACGGAGAGATACGCAGTATTTT.

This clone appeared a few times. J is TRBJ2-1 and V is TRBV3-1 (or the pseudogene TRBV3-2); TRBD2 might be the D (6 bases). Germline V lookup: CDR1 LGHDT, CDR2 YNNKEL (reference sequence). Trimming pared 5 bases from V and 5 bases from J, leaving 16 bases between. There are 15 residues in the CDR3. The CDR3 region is CASSSTTRGNNEQFF. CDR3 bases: TGTGCCAGCAGCTCAACCACACGGGGGAACAATGAGCAGTTCTTC.

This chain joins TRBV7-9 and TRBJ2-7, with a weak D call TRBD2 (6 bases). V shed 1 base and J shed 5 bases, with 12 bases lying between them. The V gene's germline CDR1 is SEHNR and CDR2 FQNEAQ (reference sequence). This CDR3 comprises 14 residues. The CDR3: CASSLENGGNEQYF. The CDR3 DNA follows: TGTGCCAGCAGCTTAGAGAACGGGGGTAACGAGCAGTACTTC.

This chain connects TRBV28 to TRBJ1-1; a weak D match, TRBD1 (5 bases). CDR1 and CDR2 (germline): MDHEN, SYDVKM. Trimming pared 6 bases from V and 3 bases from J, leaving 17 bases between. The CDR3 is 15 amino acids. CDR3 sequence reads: CASRTGTGEDTEAFF. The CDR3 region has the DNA TGTGCCAGCAGAACGGGGACGGGGGAGGACACTGAAGCTTTCTTT.

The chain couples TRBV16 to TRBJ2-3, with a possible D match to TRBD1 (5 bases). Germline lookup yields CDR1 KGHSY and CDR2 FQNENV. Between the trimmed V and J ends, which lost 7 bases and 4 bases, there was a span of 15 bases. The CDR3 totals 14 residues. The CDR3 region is CASTTAQGADTQYF. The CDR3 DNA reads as TGTGCCAGCACCACGGCCCAGGGTGCAGATACGCAGTATTTT.

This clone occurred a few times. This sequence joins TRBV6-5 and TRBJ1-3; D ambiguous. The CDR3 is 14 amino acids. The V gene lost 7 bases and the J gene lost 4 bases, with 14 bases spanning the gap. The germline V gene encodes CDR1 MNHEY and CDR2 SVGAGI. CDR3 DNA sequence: TGTGCCAGCACCCCGGGTGGCTCGGGAAACACCATATATTTT. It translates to CASTPGGSGNTIYF.

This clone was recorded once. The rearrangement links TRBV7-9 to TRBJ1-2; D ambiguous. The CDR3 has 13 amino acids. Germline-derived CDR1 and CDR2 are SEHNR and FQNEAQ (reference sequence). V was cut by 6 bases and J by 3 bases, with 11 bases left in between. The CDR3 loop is CASRTEGDYGYTF. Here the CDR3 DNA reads TGTGCCAGCAGGACGGAAGGAGACTATGGCTACACCTTC.

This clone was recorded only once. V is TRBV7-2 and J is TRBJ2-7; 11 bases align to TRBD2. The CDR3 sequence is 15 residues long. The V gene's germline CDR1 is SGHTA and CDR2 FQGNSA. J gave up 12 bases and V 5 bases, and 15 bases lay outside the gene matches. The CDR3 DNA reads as TGTGCCAGCAGCCAAGGAACTAGCGGGAGTGGGAGCCGGTACTTC. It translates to CASSQGTSGSGSRYF.

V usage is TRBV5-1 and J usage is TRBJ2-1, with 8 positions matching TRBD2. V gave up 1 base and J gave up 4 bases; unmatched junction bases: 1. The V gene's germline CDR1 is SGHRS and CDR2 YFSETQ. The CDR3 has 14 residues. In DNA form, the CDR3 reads TGCGCCAGCAGCTTGAGCGGGGGTTACAATGAGCAGTTCTTC. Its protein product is CASSLSGGYNEQFF.

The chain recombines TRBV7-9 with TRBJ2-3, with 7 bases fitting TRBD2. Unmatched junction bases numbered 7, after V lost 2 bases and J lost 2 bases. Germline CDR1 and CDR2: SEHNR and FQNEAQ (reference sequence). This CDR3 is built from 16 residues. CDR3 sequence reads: CASSLRLAADTDTQYF. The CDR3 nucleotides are TGTGCCAGCAGCTTACGGCTAGCGGCAGACACAGATACGCAGTATTTT.

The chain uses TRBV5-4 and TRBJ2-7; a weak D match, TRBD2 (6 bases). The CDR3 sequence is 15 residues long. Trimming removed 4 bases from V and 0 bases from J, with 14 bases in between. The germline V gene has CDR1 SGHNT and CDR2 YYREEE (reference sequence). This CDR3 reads CASSAPGGYSYEQYF. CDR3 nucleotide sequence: TGTGCCAGCAGCGCCCCCGGAGGGTACTCCTACGAGCAGTACTTC.

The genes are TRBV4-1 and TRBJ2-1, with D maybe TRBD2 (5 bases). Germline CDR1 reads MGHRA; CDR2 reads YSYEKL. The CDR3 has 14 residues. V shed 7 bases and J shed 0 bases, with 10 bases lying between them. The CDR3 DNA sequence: TGCGCCAGCACCCGAGGGAGCTCCTACAATGAGCAGTTCTTC. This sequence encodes CASTRGSSYNEQFF.

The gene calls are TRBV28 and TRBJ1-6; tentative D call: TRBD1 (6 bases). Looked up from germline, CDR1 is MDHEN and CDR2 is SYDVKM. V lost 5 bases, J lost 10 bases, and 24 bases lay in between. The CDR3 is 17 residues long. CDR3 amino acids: CASSHLGQPQALSPLHF. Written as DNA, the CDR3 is TGTGCCAGCAGTCACCTCGGACAGCCACAAGCCCTATCACCCCTCCACTTT.

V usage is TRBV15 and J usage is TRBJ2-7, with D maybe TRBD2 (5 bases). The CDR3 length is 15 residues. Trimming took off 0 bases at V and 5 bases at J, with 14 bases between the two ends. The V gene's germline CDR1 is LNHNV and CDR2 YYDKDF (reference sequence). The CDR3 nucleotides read TGTGCCACCAGCAGAGATTACTCGGGGAGCCACGAGCAGTACTTC. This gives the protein CATSRDYSGSHEQYF.

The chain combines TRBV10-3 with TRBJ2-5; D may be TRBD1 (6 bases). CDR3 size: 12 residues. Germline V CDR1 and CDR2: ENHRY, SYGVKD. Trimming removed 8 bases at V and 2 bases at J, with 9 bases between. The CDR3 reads CAIGQPQETQYF. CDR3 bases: TGTGCCATCGGACAGCCTCAAGAGACCCAGTACTTC.

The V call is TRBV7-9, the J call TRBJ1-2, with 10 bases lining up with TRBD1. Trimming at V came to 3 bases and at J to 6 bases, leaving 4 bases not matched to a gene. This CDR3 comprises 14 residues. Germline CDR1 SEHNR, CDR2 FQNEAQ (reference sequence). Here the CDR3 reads CASSFHDRGHGYTF. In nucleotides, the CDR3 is TGTGCCAGCAGCTTCCACGACAGGGGGCATGGCTACACCTTC.

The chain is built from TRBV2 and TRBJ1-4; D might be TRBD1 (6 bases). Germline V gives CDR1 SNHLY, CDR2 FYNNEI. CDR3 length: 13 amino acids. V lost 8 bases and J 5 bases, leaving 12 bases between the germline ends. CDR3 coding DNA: TGTGCCAGCCACGGGGGGCTAAATGAAAAACTGTTTTTT. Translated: CASHGGLNEKLFF.

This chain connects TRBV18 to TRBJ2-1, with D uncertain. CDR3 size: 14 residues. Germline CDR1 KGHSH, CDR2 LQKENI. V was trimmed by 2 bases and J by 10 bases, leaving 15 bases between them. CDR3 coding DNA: TGTGCCAGCTCACCAAATAGCAACTTAGGCGAGCAGTTCTTC. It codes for CASSPNSNLGEQFF.

CDR3 sequence: CASSQDLGGRGYGYTF. As DNA, the CDR3 is TGCGCCAGCAGCCAGGACCTGGGGGGGCGCGGCTATGGCTACACCTTC. This sequence joins TRBV4-3 and TRBJ1-2, with D possibly TRBD1 on 6 matching bases. The CDR3 is 16 residues long. Germline CDR1 and CDR2: LGHNA and YSLEER. V lost 3 bases and J lost 4, with 18 bases in between.

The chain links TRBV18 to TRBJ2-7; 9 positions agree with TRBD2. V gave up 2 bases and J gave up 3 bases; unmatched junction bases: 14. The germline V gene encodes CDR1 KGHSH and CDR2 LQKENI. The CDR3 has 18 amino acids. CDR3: CASSPWGGSGGLGYEQYF. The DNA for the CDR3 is TGTGCCAGCTCACCATGGGGCGGTAGCGGGGGCCTAGGCTACGAGCAGTACTTC.

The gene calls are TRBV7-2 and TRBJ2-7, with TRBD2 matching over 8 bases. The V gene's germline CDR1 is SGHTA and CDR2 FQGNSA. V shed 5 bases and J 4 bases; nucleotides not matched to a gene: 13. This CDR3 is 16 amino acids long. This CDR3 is CASSASGGSGGYEQYF. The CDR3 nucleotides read TGTGCCAGCAGCGCTAGTGGGGGGAGCGGGGGATACGAGCAGTACTTC.

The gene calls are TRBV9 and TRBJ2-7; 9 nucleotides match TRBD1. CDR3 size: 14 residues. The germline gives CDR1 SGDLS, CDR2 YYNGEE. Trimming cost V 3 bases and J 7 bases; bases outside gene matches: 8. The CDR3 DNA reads TGTGCCAGCAGCGCCCAGGGACAGGGTCGGGAGCAGTACTTC. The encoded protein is CASSAQGQGREQYF.